The clone carrying this T cell receptor beta chain has only a few counts. Its target is not known. Germline CDR1 reads SGHRS; CDR2 reads YFSETQ. The CDR3 has 12 residues. Deletions cut 4 bases from V and 5 bases from J, with 8 bases between. The sample belongs to a study of T cell repertoires in cytomegalovirus infection. Turning to the study itself: Indications came from public TCR beta signatures; they pointed to CMV infection and to a matching HLA type.

Each CDR3 protein is one row after TCRdb ran MiXCR on the reads. Of 200,000 or so distinct CDR3 sequences listed, 28% are singletons. The study's findings and limits: The ex vivo response showed dominance by HLA-C-restricted CMV-specific TCR beta clonotypes.

Material for sequencing was PBMCs. The receptor's source is a human donor in good health (CMV status not recorded). Some clones in this sample may be carry-over from other donors' samples. V and J are TRBV5-1 and TRBJ2-3; D might be TRBD1 (6 bases). Here the CDR3 reads CASSRTVDTQYF. Written as DNA, the CDR3 is TGCGCCAGCAGCAGGACAGTAGATACGCAGTATTTT.